The 14 T cell receptor beta chains given below trace back to one sample, sequenced in a study of cytomegalovirus exposure and HLA in healthy donors. Profiling relied on immunoSEQ multiplex PCR, and the TCRdb table lists in-frame clones only, not all of them. The sample comprises around 300,000 clones, roughly 87% of which are singletons, and around 1% rests with the top ten. What was sequenced was PBMCs. The receptor source for this set is a man aged 25-45 years in good health and CMV-seronegative.

The V gene is TRBV5-4, the J gene TRBJ2-5; 8 bases map to TRBD1. The germline V gene encodes CDR1 SGHNT and CDR2 YYREEE (reference sequence). The CDR3 sequence is 16 residues long. J was trimmed by 1 base and V by 4 bases; bases with no gene match: 9. CDR3 amino acids: CASSRQDRVSQETQYF. The CDR3 DNA is TGTGCCAGCAGCAGACAGGACAGGGTTAGCCAAGAGACCCAGTACTTC.

This CDR3 reads CASRSGLLWEQYF. CDR3 nucleotide sequence: TGTGCCAGCAGAAGTGGCCTGCTTTGGGAGCAGTACTTC. The chain carries TRBV11-2 and TRBJ2-7, with D hard to call. CDR1 and CDR2 from the germline V gene are SGHAT and FQNNGV. V dropped 6 bases and J dropped 7 bases, with 16 bases sitting between them. This CDR3 comprises 13 residues. Complete variable domain (other parts from reference TRBV11-2 and TRBJ2-7): EAGVAQSPRYKIIEKRQSVAFWCNPISGHATLYWYQQILGQGPKLLIQFQNNGVVDDSQLPKDRFSAERLKGVDSTLKIQPAKLEDSAVYLCASRSGLLWEQYFGPGTRLTVT.

V usage is TRBV5-6 and J usage is TRBJ1-5; D perhaps matches TRBD1 (5 bases). Trimming left V 4 bases short and J 0 bases short, with 14 bases between. The CDR3 sequence is 16 residues long. Germline CDR1 reads SGHDT; CDR2 reads YYEEEE. CDR3 residues: CASSTNGGVSNQPQHF. The CDR3 DNA is TGTGCCAGCAGCACGAATGGGGGGGTTAGCAATCAGCCCCAGCATTTT.

This clone showed up just once. The chain joins TRBV5-1 to TRBJ2-1, with a tentative D call TRBD1 (5 bases). CDR1 SGHRS and CDR2 YFSETQ come from the germline V gene. CDR3 length: 11 amino acids. The V gene lost 4 bases and the J gene lost 7 bases, with 6 bases spanning the gap. The CDR3 is CASSPGNEQFF. CDR3 coding DNA: TGCGCCAGCAGCCCAGGGAATGAGCAGTTCTTC.

The chain recombines TRBV7-2 with TRBJ2-7; unclear D gene. The ends were cut back, 2 bases at V and 10 bases at J, with 15 bases in the middle. This CDR3 has 13 amino acids. Germline CDR1 is SGHTA and CDR2 is FQGNSA. This chain's CDR3 is CASSLYSERQQYF. The CDR3 region has the DNA TGTGCCAGCAGCTTATATTCAGAGAGGCAACAGTACTTC.

With regard to this clone: Different DNA sequences within this sample yield the same CDR3. This chain links TRBV5-1 with TRBJ1-4; D unclear. The CDR3 loop spans 13 amino acids. The ends were cut back, 0 bases at V and 5 bases at J, with 5 bases in the middle. Germline assignment: CDR1 SGHRS and CDR2 YFSETQ. The CDR3 nucleotides are TGCGCCAGCAGCTTGGCCGGGAATGAAAAACTGTTTTTT. Translated: CASSLAGNEKLFF.

The V call is TRBV7-9, the J call TRBJ2-7, with D possibly being TRBD1 (6 bases). The germline V gene encodes CDR1 SEHNR and CDR2 FQNEAQ (reference sequence). The CDR3 is made up of 13 amino acids. V was clipped by 5 bases and J by 2 bases, with 10 bases between them. CDR3 amino acids: CASSGGLTYEQYF. The CDR3 DNA sequence: TGTGCCAGCAGCGGGGGCCTTACCTACGAGCAGTACTTC.

The CDR3 DNA sequence: TGCGCCAGCAGCCAAGGACAATGGGCGGATCGCTACGAGCAGTACTTC. This translates into CASSQGQWADRYEQYF. This rearrangement joins TRBV5-1 to TRBJ2-7; a possible D gene is TRBD1 (5 bases). Germline-derived CDR1 and CDR2 are SGHRS and YFSETQ. Trimming removed 4 bases at V and 3 bases at J, with 20 bases between. This CDR3 region has 16 residues.

This clone was seen once. The chain links TRBV6-5 to TRBJ2-7; 11 bases align to TRBD1. V was clipped by 8 bases and J by 4 bases; unmatched bases: 4. Germline lookup yields CDR1 MNHEY and CDR2 SVGAGI. The CDR3 totals 13 residues. For the CDR3, the DNA is TGTGCCAGCGACGGGACAGGGGGGTACGAGCAGTACTTC. Its protein is CASDGTGGYEQYF.

V gene TRBV30 combines with J gene TRBJ1-5; TRBD1 is a possible D gene (5 bases). The CDR3 is 13 residues long. The V end was cut by 1 base, the J end by 8 bases, with 12 bases between. CDR1 and CDR2 from the germline V gene are GTSNPN and SVGIG (reference sequence). The CDR3 region is CAWSAGDTKPQHF. DNA of the CDR3: TGTGCCTGGAGTGCGGGGGATACAAAGCCCCAGCATTTT.

The CDR3 spells CASSLDRPSDEQYF. CDR3 DNA sequence: TGTGCCAGCAGCTTGGACAGACCTTCGGACGAGCAGTACTTC. This chain uses TRBV5-8 with TRBJ2-7; no clear D gene. The germline V and J ends were trimmed by 0 bases and 5 bases, with 12 bases remaining between them. From germline, CDR1 is SGHTS and CDR2 YDEGEE. CDR3 length: 14 residues.

This chain joins TRBV9 and TRBJ2-5, with a tentative D call TRBD2 (5 bases). Germline V gene lookup returns CDR1 SGDLS and CDR2 YYNGEE. V lost 2 bases, J lost 5 bases, and 13 bases lay in between. CDR3 size: 14 residues. This chain's CDR3 is CASSVFAGQETQYF. CDR3 in DNA: TGTGCCAGCAGCGTTTTCGCGGGTCAGGAGACCCAGTACTTC.

The chain has TRBV11-2 and TRBJ2-7; 9 nucleotides agree with TRBD1. This CDR3 is 15 amino acids long. Germline CDR1 reads SGHAT; CDR2 reads FQNNGV. V gave up 3 bases and J gave up 1 base; unmatched junction bases: 4. In DNA, the CDR3 is TGTGCCAGCAGCTTGGCCGGGACAGGGTCCTACGAGCAGTACTTC. It is translated as CASSLAGTGSYEQYF.

The sample holds one count of this clone. The V call is TRBV10-1, the J call TRBJ2-1, with 11 bases that match TRBD2. The CDR3 totals 16 residues. Germline-derived CDR1 and CDR2 are WNHNN and SYGVQD (reference sequence). V trimming: 2 bases; J trimming: 7 bases; junction bases outside the gene matches: 7. The CDR3, as DNA: TGCGCCAGCAGTGAGATGGTAGCGGGGGGGTTGAATGAGCAGTTCTTC. Protein sequence: CASSEMVAGGLNEQFF.